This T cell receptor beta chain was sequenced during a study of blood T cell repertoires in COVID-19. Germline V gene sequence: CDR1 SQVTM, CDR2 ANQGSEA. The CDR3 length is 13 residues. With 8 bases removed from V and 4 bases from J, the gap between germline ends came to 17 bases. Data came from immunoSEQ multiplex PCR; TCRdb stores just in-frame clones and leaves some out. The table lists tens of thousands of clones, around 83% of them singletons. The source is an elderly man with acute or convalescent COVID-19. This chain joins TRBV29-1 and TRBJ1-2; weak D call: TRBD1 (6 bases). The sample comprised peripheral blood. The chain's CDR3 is CSLVQGQGYGYTF. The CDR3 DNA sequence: TGCAGCCTTGTACAGGGACAAGGCTATGGCTACACCTTC.